Each of the 15 T cell receptor beta chains below was sequenced from the same sample in a study of T-cell reconstitution after alpha-beta-depleted transplantation in children. The TCRbeta library incorporated unique molecular identifiers. TCRdb fed the PCR reads into MiXCR, producing one record per CDR3 protein. This table has a few hundred thousand distinct CDR3 sequences, approximately 6.9% appearing once. Source: PBMCs, taken before TCRalphabeta/CD19-depleted stem cell transplant. These receptors originate from a boy aged 2 to 10 with acute lymphoblastic leukemia, due to receive a stem cell transplant.

The rearrangement joins TRBV19 to TRBJ2-1; TRBD1 matches at 11 bases. The length of the CDR3 is 18 residues. The J segment lost 6 bases and the V segment lost 4 bases, leaving 14 bases of the junction unmatched. Germline V gives CDR1 LNHDA, CDR2 SQIVND (reference sequence). CDR3 in amino acids: CASSSPGQGVGERNEQFF. The CDR3 DNA reads as TGTGCCAGTAGTAGTCCGGGACAGGGGGTTGGTGAACGCAATGAGCAGTTCTTC.

This clonotype was seen at least ten times. The chain couples TRBV28 to TRBJ1-5; no clear D. The germline V gene has CDR1 MDHEN and CDR2 SYDVKM. This CDR3 is 11 amino acids long. The V end lost 5 bases, the J end lost 6 bases, and 5 bases lay between the germline ends. The CDR3 loop is CASSAGQPQHF. DNA for the CDR3: TGTGCCAGCAGTGCAGGTCAGCCCCAGCATTTT.

This clonotype was observed a few times. For the CDR3, the DNA is TGTGCCAGCAGCCGCGCCCAGGGGGCAGACACCATATATTTT. Amino acids: CASSRAQGADTIYF. The chain carries TRBV7-6 and TRBJ1-3, with TRBD1 matching 8 bases. Unmatched junction bases numbered 8, after V lost 5 bases and J lost 8 bases. The CDR3 length is 14 residues. Germline CDR1 reads SGHVS; CDR2 reads FNYEAQ.

This clonotype was seen more than once but under ten times. The chain employs TRBV20-1 and TRBJ1-2; TRBD1 aligns across 9 bases. Unmatched junction bases numbered 7, after V lost 6 bases and J lost 8 bases. Germline CDR1 DFQATT, CDR2 SNEGSKA (reference sequence). The CDR3 consists of 12 residues. As DNA, the CDR3 is TGCAGTGCCACACGACAGGGGGTCGGCTACACCTTC. Translated: CSATRQGVGYTF.

This clonotype has a count of ten or more. The chain uses TRBV20-1 and TRBJ1-1; weak D call: TRBD1 (6 bases). V lost 3 bases to trimming and J lost 8 bases, with 13 bases between them. This CDR3 is 12 amino acids long. The germline V gene has CDR1 DFQATT and CDR2 SNEGSKA (reference sequence). The CDR3, as DNA: TGCAGTGCTAGTGACTGGGGGGCCGAAGCTTTCTTT. Translation gives CSASDWGAEAFF.

This clonotype was seen repeatedly, ten times or more. The chain links TRBV29-1 to TRBJ2-1, with TRBD2 matching 10 bases. This CDR3 region has 14 residues. With V trimmed by 4 bases and J by 6 bases, 6 bases remained unmatched. CDR1 and CDR2 from the germline V gene are SQVTM and ANQGSEA. The CDR3 sequence: CSVGLAGASNEQFF. As DNA, the CDR3 is TGCAGCGTTGGTCTAGCGGGGGCCAGCAATGAGCAGTTCTTC.

In this sample, this clonotype turned up many times. The chain employs TRBV6-5 and TRBJ2-1, with 9 bases fitting TRBD1. The CDR3 loop spans 16 amino acids. With V trimmed by 4 bases and J by 1 base, 5 bases remained unmatched. Germline V gene lookup returns CDR1 MNHEY and CDR2 SVGAGI. CDR3 protein: CASSFLTGGSYNEQFF. For the CDR3, the DNA is TGTGCCAGCAGTTTCCTGACAGGGGGTTCCTACAATGAGCAGTTCTTC.

Many counts were recorded for this clonotype. This chain joins TRBV7-2 and TRBJ2-1; a possible D gene is TRBD2 (5 bases). The CDR3 is 14 residues long. Germline loops: CDR1 SGHTA, CDR2 FQGNSA. V dropped 9 bases and J dropped 4 bases, with 16 bases sitting between them. This chain's CDR3 is CASKDYELYNEQFF. The DNA for the CDR3 is TGTGCCAGTAAAGACTACGAGCTTTACAATGAGCAGTTCTTC.

This clonotype has at least ten counts. This chain's CDR3 is CASSPPGDLTDTQYF. The CDR3 nucleotides are TGTGCCAGCAGTCCCCCGGGGGACCTGACAGATACGCAGTATTTT. The chain combines TRBV28 with TRBJ2-3, with D possibly TRBD2 on 6 matching bases. This CDR3 comprises 15 residues. Trimming stripped 5 bases from V and 3 bases from J, with 15 bases between. The germline CDR1 and CDR2 sequences are MDHEN and SYDVKM. Complete variable domain (other parts from reference TRBV28 and TRBJ2-3): DVKVTQSSRYLVKRTGEKVFLECVQDMDHENMFWYRQDPGLGLRLIYFSYDVKMKEKGDIPEGYSVSREKKERFSLILESASTNQTSMYLCASSPPGDLTDTQYFGPGTRLTVL.

V usage is TRBV11-2 and J usage is TRBJ2-5; D is unresolved. The germline CDR1 and CDR2 sequences are SGHAT and FQNNGV. V was trimmed by 5 bases and J by 7 bases, leaving 14 bases between them. The CDR3 has 13 residues. In DNA, the CDR3 is TGTGCCAGCAGCCCGACCCCTTTGGGGACCCAGTACTTC. Translating gives CASSPTPLGTQYF.

This clonotype showed up just a few times. A much larger clone is a single base away; this may be a read error. The genes are TRBV11-3 and TRBJ2-3; weak D call: TRBD1 (5 bases). The CDR3 is 14 residues long. The germline CDR1 and CDR2 sequences are SGHNT and YENEEA. Trimming left V 1 base short and J 2 bases short, with 7 bases between. The CDR3 DNA is TGTGCCAGCAGCTTAGGACAGCCCACAGATACGCAGTATTTT. It is translated as CASSLGQPTDTQYF.

At least ten counts were recorded for this clonotype. The chain couples TRBV6-5 to TRBJ2-5, with D perhaps assigned TRBD1 or TRBD2 (6 bases each). Germline V gene lookup returns CDR1 MNHEY and CDR2 SVGAGI. The V and J ends lost 1 base and 1 base respectively, with 19 bases between them. This CDR3 has 18 amino acids. CDR3 loop: CASSYWRGAAGSQETQYF. The CDR3 DNA reads as TGTGCCAGCAGTTACTGGAGGGGGGCAGCGGGCTCCCAAGAGACCCAGTACTTC.

The chain joins TRBV11-2 to TRBJ1-1; D gene uncertain. Germline loops: CDR1 SGHAT, CDR2 FQNNGV. V lost 5 bases and J lost 0, with 16 bases in between. The CDR3 contains 16 residues. The chain's CDR3 is CASSPPGRRVNTEAFF. The DNA for the CDR3 is TGTGCCAGCAGCCCTCCGGGCCGCCGGGTGAACACTGAAGCTTTCTTT.

This clonotype was seen repeatedly, ten times or more. The genes are TRBV7-2 and TRBJ2-1; D is unresolved. CDR1 SGHTA and CDR2 FQGNSA come from the germline V gene. This CDR3 has 15 amino acids. Trimming stripped 5 bases from V and 4 bases from J, with 15 bases between. Here the CDR3 reads CASSRANSRYNEQFF. The CDR3 region has the DNA TGTGCCAGCAGCCGCGCGAACAGTCGATACAATGAGCAGTTCTTC.

The CDR3 protein is CASCPQTILAGEVYEQYF. For the CDR3, the DNA is TGTGCCAGCTGTCCCCAAACGATACTAGCGGGGGAGGTATACGAGCAGTACTTC. V is TRBV3-1 and J is TRBJ2-7; 11 positions match TRBD2. Germline CDR1 and CDR2: LGHDT and YNNKEL (reference sequence). The V and J ends lost 8 bases and 4 bases, in that order; junction bases with no gene match: 19. The CDR3 is made up of 18 amino acids.